The clone carrying this T cell receptor beta chain has only one observation. This CDR3 has 14 residues. Germline assignment: CDR1 SGHDN and CDR2 FVKESK. V shed 4 bases, J shed 6 bases, and the junction held 5 bases outside the gene matches. This entry is derived from a study of cytotoxic CD8 clonotypes in ibrutinib-treated CLL. The data were produced by immunoSEQ multiplex PCR, yet TCRdb's version contains in-frame clones alone and is incomplete. The sample holds hundreds of thousands of clones; 70% are singletons and the top ten take 15%. This TCR was sampled from a human donor with chronic lymphocytic leukemia. This chain connects TRBV14 to TRBJ2-3; 9 bases map to TRBD1. The sample was PBMCs, taken after 24 months of ibrutinib treatment. For the CDR3, the DNA is TGTGCCAGCAGCCGGTACAGGGGGCAGGATACGCAGTATTTT. Protein product: CASSRYRGQDTQYF.